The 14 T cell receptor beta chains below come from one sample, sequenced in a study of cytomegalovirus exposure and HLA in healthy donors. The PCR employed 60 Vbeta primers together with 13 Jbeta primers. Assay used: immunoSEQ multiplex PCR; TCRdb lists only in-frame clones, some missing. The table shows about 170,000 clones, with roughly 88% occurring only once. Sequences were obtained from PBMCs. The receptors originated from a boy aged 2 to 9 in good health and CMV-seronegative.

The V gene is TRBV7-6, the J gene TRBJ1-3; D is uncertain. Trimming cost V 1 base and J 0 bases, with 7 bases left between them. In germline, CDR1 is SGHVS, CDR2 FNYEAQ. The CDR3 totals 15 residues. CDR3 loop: CASSLVLSSGNTIYF. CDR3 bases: TGTGCCAGCAGCTTAGTGCTATCCTCTGGAAACACCATATATTTT.

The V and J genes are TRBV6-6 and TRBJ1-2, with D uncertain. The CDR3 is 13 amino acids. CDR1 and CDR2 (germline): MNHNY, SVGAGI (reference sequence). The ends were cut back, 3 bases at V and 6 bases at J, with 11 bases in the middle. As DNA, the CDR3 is TGTGCCAGCAGTTATGCCCGGGAGGATGGCTACACCTTC. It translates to CASSYAREDGYTF.

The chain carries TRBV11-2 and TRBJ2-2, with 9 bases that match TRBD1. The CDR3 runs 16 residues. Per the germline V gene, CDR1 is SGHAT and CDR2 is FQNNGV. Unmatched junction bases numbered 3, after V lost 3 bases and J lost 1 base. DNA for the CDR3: TGTGCCAGCAGCTTCCCGACAGGGGGGAACACCGGGGAGCTGTTTTTT. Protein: CASSFPTGGNTGELFF. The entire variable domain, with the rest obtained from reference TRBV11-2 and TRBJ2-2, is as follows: EAGVAQSPRYKIIEKRQSVAFWCNPISGHATLYWYQQILGQGPKLLIQFQNNGVVDDSQLPKDRFSAERLKGVDSTLKIQPAKLEDSAVYLCASSFPTGGNTGELFFGEGSRLTVL.

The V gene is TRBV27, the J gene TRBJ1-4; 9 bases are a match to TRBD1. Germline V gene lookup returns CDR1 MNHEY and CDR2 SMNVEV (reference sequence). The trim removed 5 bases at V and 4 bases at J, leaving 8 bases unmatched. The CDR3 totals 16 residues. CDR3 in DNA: TGTGCCAGCAGTGTGTTGAAGGGACAGGGTAATGAAAAACTGTTTTTT. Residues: CASSVLKGQGNEKLFF. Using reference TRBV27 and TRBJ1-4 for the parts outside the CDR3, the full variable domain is EAQVTQNPRYLITVTGKKLTVTCSQNMNHEYMSWYRQDPGLGLRQIYYSMNVEVTDKGDVPEGYKVSRKEKRNFPLILESPSPNQTSLYFCASSVLKGQGNEKLFFGSGTQLSVL.

DNA of the CDR3: TGTGCCTGGAGCCCCCGGAGGCGGGGGGATTCACCCCTCCACTTT. The encoded protein is CAWSPRRRGDSPLHF. J is TRBJ1-6 and V is TRBV30; D is possibly TRBD1 (5 bases). The length of the CDR3 is 15 residues. V was pared by 3 bases and J by 8 bases, with 17 bases between. From germline, CDR1 is GTSNPN and CDR2 SVGIG (reference sequence).

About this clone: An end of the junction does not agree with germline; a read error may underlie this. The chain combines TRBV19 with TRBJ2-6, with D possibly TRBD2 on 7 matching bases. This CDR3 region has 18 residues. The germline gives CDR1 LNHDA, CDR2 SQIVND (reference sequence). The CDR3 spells CASSIYSGGFSEANVLTF. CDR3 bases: TGTGCCAGTAGTATATACTCGGGGGGCTTCTCTGAGGCCAACGTCCTGACTTTC.

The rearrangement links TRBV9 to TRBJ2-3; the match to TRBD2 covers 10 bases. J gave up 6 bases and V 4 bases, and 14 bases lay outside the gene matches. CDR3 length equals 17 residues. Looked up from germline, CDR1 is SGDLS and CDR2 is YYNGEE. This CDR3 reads CASSKAGGPLVLDTQYF. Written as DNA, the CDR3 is TGTGCCAGCAGCAAAGCGGGGGGGCCCCTTGTGCTCGATACGCAGTATTTT.

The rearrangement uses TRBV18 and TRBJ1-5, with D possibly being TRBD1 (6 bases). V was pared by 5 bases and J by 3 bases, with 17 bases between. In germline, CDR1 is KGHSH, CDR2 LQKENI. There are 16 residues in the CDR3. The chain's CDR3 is CASSAMGGGTNQPQHF. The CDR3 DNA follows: TGTGCCAGCTCAGCCATGGGGGGGGGCACCAATCAGCCCCAGCATTTT.

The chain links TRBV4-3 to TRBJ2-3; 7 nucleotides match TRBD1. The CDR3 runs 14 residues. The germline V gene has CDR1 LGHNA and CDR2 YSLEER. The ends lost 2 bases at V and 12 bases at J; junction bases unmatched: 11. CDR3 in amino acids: CASSQSSHGTVQYF. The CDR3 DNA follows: TGCGCCAGCAGCCAATCCTCCCACGGGACAGTTCAGTATTTT.

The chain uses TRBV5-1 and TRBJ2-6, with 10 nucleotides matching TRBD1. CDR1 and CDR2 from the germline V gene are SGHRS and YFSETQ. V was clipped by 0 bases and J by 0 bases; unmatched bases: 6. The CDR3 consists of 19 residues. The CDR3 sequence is CASSLVGTGEVSGANVLTF. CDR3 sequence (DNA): TGCGCCAGCAGCTTGGTCGGGACAGGGGAAGTCTCTGGGGCCAACGTCCTGACTTTC.

CDR3 bases: TGTGCCAGCAGCGTACAGGGAGTCGAGCAGTACGTC. It encodes CASSVQGVEQYV. The chain uses TRBV7-9 and TRBJ2-7; D may be TRBD1 (6 bases). Trimming cost V 5 bases and J 6 bases, with 11 bases left between them. CDR1 and CDR2 (germline): SEHNR, FQNEAQ (reference sequence). The CDR3 consists of 12 residues.

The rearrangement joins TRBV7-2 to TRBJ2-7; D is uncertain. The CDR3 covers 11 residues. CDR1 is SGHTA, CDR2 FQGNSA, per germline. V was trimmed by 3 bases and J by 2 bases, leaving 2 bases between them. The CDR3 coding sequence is TGTGCCAGCAGCTTTACCTACGAGCAGTACTTC. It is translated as CASSFTYEQYF.

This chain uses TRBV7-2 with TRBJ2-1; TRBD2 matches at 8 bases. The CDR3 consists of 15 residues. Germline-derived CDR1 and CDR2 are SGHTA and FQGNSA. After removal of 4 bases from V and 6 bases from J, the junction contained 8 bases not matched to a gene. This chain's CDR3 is CASSSKRGQFNEQFF. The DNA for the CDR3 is TGTGCCAGCAGCTCTAAGCGGGGGCAGTTCAATGAGCAGTTCTTC.

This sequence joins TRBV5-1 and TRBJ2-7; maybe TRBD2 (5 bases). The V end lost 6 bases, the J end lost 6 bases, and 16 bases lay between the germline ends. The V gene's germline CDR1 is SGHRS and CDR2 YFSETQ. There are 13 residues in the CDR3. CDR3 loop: CASTPEGLSEQYF. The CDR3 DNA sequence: TGCGCCAGCACCCCAGAGGGCTTGAGCGAGCAGTACTTC. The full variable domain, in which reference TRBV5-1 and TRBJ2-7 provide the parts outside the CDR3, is KAGVTQTPRYLIKTRGQQVTLSCSPISGHRSVSWYQQTPGQGLQFLFEYFSETQRNKGNFPGRFSGRQFSNSRSEMNVSTLELGDSALYLCASTPEGLSEQYFGPGTRLTVT.